This T cell receptor beta chain is drawn from a study of blood T cells in healthy people across ages (dated by TCRdb to between 2014 and 2016). About the study as a whole: In model experiments, template switching captured roughly one uniquely barcoded TCR beta cDNA molecule for every two T cells. The study measured age-related changes in TCR beta repertoire diversity using deep sequencing normalized with unique cDNA molecular identifiers. The donors were split into four age groups: young (average approximately 16 years), middle-aged (39), aged (roughly 65) and long-lived (roughly 88). To avoid experimental bias, donors of different ages were spread randomly across the sequencing lanes. For two donors (one aged 18 to 29 and one aged 80 or older), the study analyzed two additional independent replicas of 1 million unique cDNA reads from the same blood draw.

The method behind the library was 5' RACE. The data were produced on an Illumina HiSeq 2500. A second PCR of about 6 to 12 cycles was run with a J-beta primer mix and a sample-barcoded 5' primer. Each TCR beta cDNA molecule received a unique molecular identifier from a template-switch 5' adaptor carrying 12 random nucleotides. Each sample yielded at least 3 million CDR3-containing paired-end reads. First-strand cDNA was synthesized from all RNA with the Mint cDNA synthesis kit, primed by a TRBC-specific oligonucleotide. Following uracil-DNA glycosylase treatment, a first 18-cycle PCR with universal primers M1SS and BC2_uni_R was performed on all cDNA. The authors' pipeline ran thus. Each sample was normalized by randomly selecting 1 million high-quality reads, each carrying a distinct molecular identifier. Instead of being binned into consensus sequences, reads with shared molecular identifiers were discarded. MiTCR, set to a Q25 quality threshold and the strictest error-elimination algorithm, was used for CDR3 identification, clonotype clustering and error correction. A nonparametric unseen species model using Euler transformation provided a lower-bound estimate of total TCR beta diversity. TCRdb reprocessing: public reads trimmed at Q25 with fastp, clones called with MiXCR, in-frame beta chains kept. Rows matching on CDR3 protein sequence are summarized as one entry with the most common DNA and genes. These V and J calls are TCRdb output, not the study's own analysis. Present in this sample are nearly 1 million distinct CDR3 sequences, just over 50% of which were seen just once. The ten largest account for 20% to 25% of the sample.

With respect to this clonotype: Its antigen specificity is not known. Within one base of it there is no much larger clone, and no base qualities were kept.

The donors were some 39 Caucasian individuals from Russia, aged roughly 6 to 95 years, who were systemically healthy. About 10 milliliters of peripheral blood were drawn from each donor into EDTA-treated Vacutainer tubes. Ficoll-Paque density-gradient centrifugation was used to isolate PBMCs, with at least 6.5 million obtained per sample. Total RNA, at least 6 micrograms per sample, was extracted from PBMCs with Trizol reagent. For every donor, flow cytometry on a PBMC aliquot measured the percentage of naive CD45RAhigh/CD27high T cells. Beyond this particular receptor, the publication reports: As age increased, observed TCR beta diversity per million T cells dropped in a roughly linear way, and a significant reduction was already evident by age 40. The long-lived group showed more naive CD4+ T cells, fewer expanded clones and increased TCR diversity than the aged group, suggesting age selection. Since profiling was done on bulk unsorted PBMCs, naive and antigen-experienced compartments could not be conclusively compared. Estimates of total diversity based on one million sequenced T cells were considered lower bounds and underestimates. Because donor CMV infection status was unknown, age-related changes in expanded clonotypes were potentially confounded. There was a strong correlation between observed TCR beta diversity and the percentage of naive T cells measured by flow cytometry.

Reading the germline V gene gives CDR1 MGHDK and CDR2 SYGVNS. Its CDR3 holds 15 amino acids, cysteine through phenylalanine. CDR3 DNA only is kept here, 45 bases in frame from base 1. V is clipped by 4 bases and J by 5 bases, and the sequence between their germline boundaries is 14 bases long. Sequencing input: blood. This sequence uses TRBV25-1 and TRBJ1-4, with no confidently assigned D gene. The source is a woman between 55 and 75 years old in good health. The CDR3 region has the sequence CASSGQRTVNEKLFF. The DNA is as follows: TGTGCCAGCAGTGGTCAGAGAACCGTAAATGAAAAACTGTTTTTT.